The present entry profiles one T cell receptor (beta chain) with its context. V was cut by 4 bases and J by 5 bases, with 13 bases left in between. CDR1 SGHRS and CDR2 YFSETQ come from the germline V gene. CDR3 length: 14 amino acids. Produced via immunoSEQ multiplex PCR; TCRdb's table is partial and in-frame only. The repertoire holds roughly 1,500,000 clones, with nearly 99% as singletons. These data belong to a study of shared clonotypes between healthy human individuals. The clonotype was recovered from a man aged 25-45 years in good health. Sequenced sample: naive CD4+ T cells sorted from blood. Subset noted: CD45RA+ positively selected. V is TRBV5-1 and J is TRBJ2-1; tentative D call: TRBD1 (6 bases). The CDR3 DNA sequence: TGCGCCAGCAGCCTAGGGACATTTAACAATGAGCAGTTCTTC. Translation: CASSLGTFNNEQFF.